This T cell receptor beta chain comes out of a study of T-cell memory formation after mild COVID-19 (dated by TCRdb to the early 2020s). About the study as a whole: Most TCR sequence clusters were specific to one of the two donors. Longitudinal TCRalpha and TCRbeta repertoire sequencing tracked T-cell clones expanding and contracting after mild COVID-19 in a couple of donors. The cohort was made up of two young adult volunteers, one female and one male, who were previously healthy. What the study reported, not specific to this receptor: From day 15 to 85, contracting clones showed balanced CD4/CD8 phenotypes, whereas a second wave of clones that expanded from day 15 to 37 leaned towards CD4+. Contracting CD4+ clones were located mainly in the CM and EM memory subsets, whereas CD8+ clones were found to be enriched in EMRA. SARS-CoV-2 specificity was not confirmed for the second-wave clones peaking on day 37. Some responding clones were detected in pre-infection memory, suggesting pre-existing cross-reactive memory T cells joined the SARS-CoV-2 response. The study covered only two mild cases, and larger cohorts including severe cases with pre-infection samples were considered necessary.

The germline V gene (reference sequence) sets CDR1 to SEHNR and CDR2 to FQNEAQ. Trimming removed 5 bases from V and 5 bases from J; the gene matches leave 12 bases unexplained. Measured from the cysteine to the phenylalanine, the CDR3 is 15 residues long. Left in the record is the CDR3 DNA by itself, 45 bases read in frame from the first base. For sequencing, an Illumina NovaSeq 6000 was employed. cDNA libraries for TCRalpha and TCRbeta were prepared by 5'RACE using constant-segment primers, with sample barcodes and unique molecular identifiers added. RNA was extracted from every sample with Trizol reagent. Libraries were amplified in two PCR steps, with a second sample barcode and Illumina TruSeq adapters added in the second step. Sequencing of the libraries was done on an Illumina NovaSeq, producing 2 x 150 bp paired-end reads. Per the authors' processing: The reads were demultiplexed and collapsed into UMI-guided consensus sequences using migec v1.2.7. Using mixcr v2.1.11, the UMI consensuses were aligned to TRA and TRB V and J templates and assembled into clonotypes. Expanded or contracted clonotypes were those called significant by both edgeR and NoisET, with noise models trained on biological replicates. For edgeR calls, a false discovery rate-adjusted p below 0.01 and a log2 fold-change threshold of 1 were applied. PCA with hierarchical clustering of max-normalized trajectories of the 1000 most abundant clonotypes was used as exploratory dynamics analysis. The CD4 or CD8 phenotype of responding clones was assigned using the separately sequenced CD4+ and CD8+ repertoires. In-frame beta chains were kept once TCRdb had trimmed the public reads at Q25 with fastp and called clones with MiXCR. Identical CDR3 protein sequences are pooled into one entry, listed with their most common genes and DNA. What appears here as the V and J calls and clone size reflects TCRdb's work, not the paper's. Present in this sample are under 400,000 distinct CDR3 sequences, more than 20% of which were seen just once. The ten largest clones take up under 15% of the sample.

Ficoll-Paque density gradient centrifugation was used to isolate PBMCs. The sample holds many counts of this clonotype. This clone's antigen is unknown. Per-base qualities were not stored, and no clone one base away is much larger. The sequence was collected from an adult woman who had mild COVID-19 (a few samples of this study predate the infection). The sample titles of this study are shuffled in the database, so cell type and time point are left out; the donor was told from shared clones. Specimen: PBMCs or a T cell subset sorted from them (not recorded which). The chain is encoded by TRBV7-9 joined to TRBJ2-7; the central 7 bases match TRBD2. At the DNA level, the sequence is TGTGCCAGCAGCCCCCGGGTGGGGGGGAAAAACGAGCAGTACTTC. This gives the protein CASSPRVGGKNEQYF.